The source of this T cell receptor beta chain is a study of radiotherapy plus CTLA-4 blockade in lung cancer. Across the whole study: More than 15% of patients responded objectively, and approximately 31% achieved disease control.

This CDR3 has 15 residues. Trimming cost V 4 bases and J 3 bases; bases outside gene matches: 8. Germline CDR1 SGHTS, CDR2 YDEGEE. Regarding this clone: The antigen is undetermined. Other DNA variants within this sample encode the same CDR3.

General study points: Radiotherapy with ipilimumab was followed by blood expansion of tumor-derived clones. Early clone dynamics of blood T cells, plus interferon-beta, reportedly predicted response best.

Assay used: immunoSEQ multiplex PCR; TCRdb lists only in-frame clones, some missing. The sample carries approximately 98,000 clones, 82% recorded once. The sequence came from a human donor with non-small cell lung cancer who had a partial response to radiotherapy plus ipilimumab. This specimen was peripheral blood, taken from a patient treated with radiotherapy plus ipilimumab. V and J are TRBV5-8 and TRBJ2-7, with TRBD1 matching 9 bases. CDR3 loop: CASSRTGTGFYEQYF. The DNA for the CDR3 is TGTGCCAGCAGCCGCACCGGGACAGGGTTCTACGAGCAGTACTTC.